A single sample gave rise to the 23 T cell receptor beta chains below, sequenced in a study of CD8+CD57+ T cells in acquired aplastic anemia. Investigators profiled TCR beta VDJ and CDR3 from genomic DNA template. MiXCR, run by TCRdb on the reads, gives a single entry per CDR3 protein. This sample has tens of thousands of distinct CDR3 sequences; around three quarters occur once, and the top ten carry approximately 22%. Sequences were obtained from sorted CD4+, CD8+, or CD8+CD57+ T cells (not recorded which) from PBMCs. These receptors were obtained from a human donor in good health, serving as a control.

Of note for this clonotype: At one end, the junction sequence differs from germline, possibly due to a read error. This chain links TRBV19 with TRBJ2-7, with 7 bases lining up with TRBD2. There are 15 residues in the CDR3. Per the germline V gene, CDR1 is LNHDA and CDR2 is SQIVND (reference sequence). CDR3 sequence: CASSIGRGRTYGQYF. CDR3 DNA: TGTGCCAGTAGTATAGGTCGCGGGAGAACCTACGGGCAGTACTTC.

This clonotype was seen only once. The chain links TRBV25-1 to TRBJ2-7; 9 nucleotides match TRBD1. CDR1 and CDR2 (germline): MGHDK, SYGVNS. Germline trimming cut 1 base from V and 3 bases from J; bases unmatched to any gene: 4. The CDR3 contains 15 residues. The CDR3 DNA reads as TGTGCCAGCAGTGAATCCGGGACAGGGAACTACGAGCAGTACTTC. It is translated as CASSESGTGNYEQYF.

The rearrangement uses TRBV29-1 and TRBJ1-2; D not certain. Trimming shortened V by 3 bases and J by 4 bases, and 9 bases separated the two germline ends. Germline-derived CDR1 and CDR2 are SQVTM and ANQGSEA. This CDR3 comprises 12 residues. Here the CDR3 reads CSVDTIGYGYTF. CDR3 DNA: TGCAGCGTTGATACAATAGGCTATGGCTACACCTTC.

The chain joins TRBV19 to TRBJ2-7; 12 nucleotides line up with TRBD1. The V and J ends lost 7 bases and 5 bases, in that order; junction bases with no gene match: 6. The CDR3 loop spans 14 amino acids. Germline CDR1 LNHDA, CDR2 SQIVND (reference sequence). The CDR3 spells CASTGTGGGHEQYF. As DNA, the CDR3 is TGTGCCAGTACCGGGACAGGGGGCGGCCACGAGCAGTACTTC.

The V and J genes are TRBV25-1 and TRBJ1-1; D not certain. Per germline, CDR1 MGHDK and CDR2 SYGVNS. The CDR3 has 15 residues. The germline V and J ends were trimmed by 1 base and 8 bases, with 17 bases remaining between them. CDR3 amino acids: CASSEWEVETGEAFF. The CDR3 nucleotides are TGTGCCAGCAGTGAATGGGAGGTGGAAACGGGAGAAGCTTTCTTT.

The V gene is TRBV19, the J gene TRBJ2-7; D is perhaps TRBD1 or TRBD2 (5 bases each). Trimming took 6 bases from V and 0 from J, leaving 15 bases between them. This CDR3 contains 15 residues. Germline CDR1 and CDR2: LNHDA and SQIVND (reference sequence). The CDR3 is CASRLGDSRSYEQYF. CDR3 in DNA: TGTGCCAGTAGATTGGGAGACAGCCGCTCCTACGAGCAGTACTTC.

The CDR3 protein is CASSSDSRVEAFF. The CDR3 DNA reads TGTGCCAGCAGCTCCGATTCCAGGGTTGAAGCTTTCTTT. The chain recombines TRBV25-1 with TRBJ1-1; D perhaps matches TRBD1 (5 bases). The V end lost 6 bases, the J end lost 7 bases, and 15 bases lay between the germline ends. Looked up from germline, CDR1 is MGHDK and CDR2 is SYGVNS. The CDR3 length is 13 residues.

V gene TRBV7-9 combines with J gene TRBJ1-2; D uncertain. Germline values: CDR1 SEHNR, CDR2 FQNEAQ (reference sequence). V lost 1 base to trimming and J lost 4 bases, with 7 bases between them. The length of the CDR3 is 13 residues. CDR3 in amino acids: CASSLVTFYGYTF. In DNA, the CDR3 is TGTGCCAGCAGCTTAGTGACCTTCTATGGCTACACCTTC. Together with reference TRBV7-9 and TRBJ1-2, the CDR3 gives the full variable domain: DTGVSQNPRHKITKRGQNVTFRCDPISEHNRLYWYRQTLGQGPEFLTYFQNEAQLEKSRLLSDRFSAERPKGSFSTLEIQRTEQGDSAMYLCASSLVTFYGYTFGSGTRLTVV.

A few counts support this clonotype. The V call is TRBV7-2, the J call TRBJ1-5; no firm D call. CDR3 length: 12 amino acids. V was trimmed by 3 bases and J by 4 bases, leaving 4 bases between them. The V gene's germline CDR1 is SGHTA and CDR2 FQGNSA. The DNA of the CDR3 is TGTGCCAGCAGCTTGCCGAATCAGCCCCAGCATTTT. Its translation: CASSLPNQPQHF.

The V and J genes are TRBV29-1 and TRBJ2-7; possibly TRBD2 for D (5 bases). V gave up 5 bases and J gave up 0 bases, with 14 bases separating them. CDR1 is SQVTM, CDR2 ANQGSEA, per germline. CDR3 size: 14 residues. The CDR3: CSVRGSLSSYEQYF. DNA for the CDR3: TGCAGCGTTCGAGGGAGCCTTAGCTCCTACGAGCAGTACTTC.

The chain recombines TRBV19 with TRBJ2-1; 9 bases match TRBD1. Germline assignment: CDR1 LNHDA and CDR2 SQIVND (reference sequence). V dropped 9 bases and J dropped 7; count of bases not matched to a gene: 4. This CDR3 is built from 12 residues. This CDR3 is CASQGQGNEQFF. The CDR3 nucleotides read TGTGCCAGCCAGGGACAGGGAAATGAGCAGTTCTTC.

The V gene is TRBV20-1, the J gene TRBJ1-1, with unresolved D. Germline V lookup: CDR1 DFQATT, CDR2 SNEGSKA (reference sequence). The CDR3 length is 11 residues. Trimming removed 6 bases at V and 0 bases at J, with 5 bases between. Here the CDR3 reads CSAHLNTEAFF. For the CDR3, the DNA is TGCAGTGCACACCTGAACACTGAAGCTTTCTTT.

In its sample, this clonotype was seen once. The CDR3 reads CATSLLEETQYF. In DNA form, the CDR3 reads TGTGCCACCAGTCTCCTTGAAGAGACCCAGTACTTC. The V and J genes are TRBV15 and TRBJ2-5, with D unresolved. CDR3 length: 12 amino acids. CDR1 is LNHNV, CDR2 YYDKDF, per germline (reference sequence). V was cut by 6 bases and J by 3 bases, with 8 bases left in between.

The chain has TRBV11-2 and TRBJ2-5, with 7 bases lining up with TRBD2. The J call could be wrong; TRBJ2-1 is a better fit for the DNA end. This CDR3 region has 18 residues. Germline values: CDR1 SGHAT, CDR2 FQNNGV. The CDR3 bases are TGTGCCAGCAGCTTAAACCCTTATTCTAGCGGTTCCTACAATGAGCAGTTCTTC. Encoded protein: CASSLNPYSSGSYNEQFF.

For the CDR3, the DNA is TGCAGTGCTAGAGCGGGGGAGGGCGAGCAGTACTTC. Protein sequence: CSARAGEGEQYF. The chain employs TRBV20-1 and TRBJ2-7; TRBD2 agrees at 7 bases. Germline assignment: CDR1 DFQATT and CDR2 SNEGSKA (reference sequence). Unmatched junction bases numbered 3, after V lost 1 base and J lost 6 bases. The CDR3 is 12 residues long.

The chain employs TRBV20-1 and TRBJ2-3; D may be TRBD1 (6 bases). The germline V gene encodes CDR1 DFQATT and CDR2 SNEGSKA (reference sequence). Trimming cost V 0 bases and J 3 bases, with 13 bases left between them. The CDR3 totals 15 residues. CDR3 sequence: CSARDTGSGTDTQYF. CDR3 sequence (DNA): TGCAGTGCTAGAGACACAGGGTCAGGTACAGATACGCAGTATTTT.

This chain uses TRBV20-1 with TRBJ2-3; TRBD2 aligns across 15 bases. This CDR3 has 16 amino acids. J was trimmed by 3 bases and V by 3 bases; bases with no gene match: 4. The germline gives CDR1 DFQATT, CDR2 SNEGSKA (reference sequence). The CDR3 nucleotides are TGCAGTGCTAGTGGGACTAGCGGGGGGTGGACAGATACGCAGTATTTT. Its protein product is CSASGTSGGWTDTQYF.

By share of the sample, this clonotype is medium-sized. V is TRBV4-3 and J is TRBJ1-2, with 12 nucleotides matching TRBD1. This CDR3 has 17 residues. Per germline, CDR1 LGHNA and CDR2 YSLEER. V lost 1 base to trimming and J lost 7 bases; unmatched junction nucleotides: 10. CDR3 loop: CASSQAEGGQGASGYTF. As DNA, the CDR3 is TGCGCCAGCAGCCAAGCCGAAGGGGGACAGGGGGCCTCTGGCTACACCTTC.

V usage is TRBV2 and J usage is TRBJ2-7; D gene unclear. Trimming left V 5 bases short and J 2 bases short, with 7 bases between. The CDR3 extends over 12 amino acids. Per the germline V gene, CDR1 is SNHLY and CDR2 is FYNNEI. CDR3 nucleotides: TGTGCCAGCAGTCCCGAGACCTACGAGCAGTACTTC. Amino acid sequence: CASSPETYEQYF.

This chain joins TRBV20-1 and TRBJ2-7; 8 nucleotides match TRBD1. The V gene end was trimmed by 5 bases and the J gene end by 1 base; junction bases not matched to a gene: 4. Germline CDR1 and CDR2: DFQATT and SNEGSKA (reference sequence). The CDR3 covers 13 residues. CDR3 sequence reads: CSAGQGTSYEQYF. The CDR3 bases are TGCAGTGCTGGACAGGGTACTTCCTACGAGCAGTACTTC.

This clonotype is classed as medium-sized. This chain connects TRBV6-4 to TRBJ2-1; no clear D. This CDR3 is 15 amino acids long. Germline lookup yields CDR1 MRHNA and CDR2 SNTAGT. The germline V and J ends were trimmed by 2 bases and 0 bases, with 8 bases remaining between them. As DNA, the CDR3 is TGTGCCAGCAGTGACAGGGCCGACTCCTACAATGAGCAGTTCTTC. Encoded protein: CASSDRADSYNEQFF.

This chain connects TRBV15 to TRBJ1-2, with 10 bases aligning to TRBD1. Losses at the gene ends were 4 bases for V and 8 bases for J; bases not matched to a gene: 4. The CDR3 has 13 amino acids. Germline assignment: CDR1 LNHNV and CDR2 YYDKDF (reference sequence). CDR3: CATSTGQGEGYTF. CDR3 nucleotides: TGTGCCACCAGCACTGGACAGGGGGAGGGCTACACCTTC.

This chain uses TRBV24-1 with TRBJ2-3; 8 positions match TRBD2. The CDR3 contains 13 residues. J lost 8 bases, V lost 9 bases, and 9 bases had no gene match. Germline loops: CDR1 KGHDR, CDR2 SFDVKD. CDR3 nucleotides: TGTGCCACCGAAGCGGGAGAGGCGGGTACGCAGTATTTT. This encodes CATEAGEAGTQYF.